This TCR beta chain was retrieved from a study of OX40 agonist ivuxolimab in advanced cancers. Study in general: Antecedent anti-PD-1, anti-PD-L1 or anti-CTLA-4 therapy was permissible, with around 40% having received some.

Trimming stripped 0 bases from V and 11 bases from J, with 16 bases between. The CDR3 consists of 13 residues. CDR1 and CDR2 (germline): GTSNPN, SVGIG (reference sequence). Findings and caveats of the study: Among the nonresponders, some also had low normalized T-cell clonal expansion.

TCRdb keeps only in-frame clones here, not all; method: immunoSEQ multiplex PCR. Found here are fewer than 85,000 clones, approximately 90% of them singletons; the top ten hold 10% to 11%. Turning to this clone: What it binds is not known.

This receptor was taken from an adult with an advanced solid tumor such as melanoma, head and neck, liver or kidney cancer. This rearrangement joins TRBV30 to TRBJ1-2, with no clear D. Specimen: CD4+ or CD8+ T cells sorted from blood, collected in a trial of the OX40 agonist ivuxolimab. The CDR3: CAWSVTRTAEYTF. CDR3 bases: TGTGCCTGGAGTGTAACCCGGACGGCAGAATACACCTTC.